The clone carrying this TCR beta chain was counted at least ten times. Its antigen is not identified. This record comes from a study of T cells in Graves' hyperthyroidism and ophthalmopathy. Study findings and constraints: From stable hyperthyroidism, ophthalmopathy was separated by a 13 V-J model.

Researchers amplified the TCR beta CDR3 regions from RNA transcripts. Using the HTBI primer set, a first-round RT-PCR was run on the TCR CDR3. TCRdb itself ran the multiplex PCR reads through MiXCR, one entry per CDR3 protein. Found here are about 690,000 distinct CDR3 sequences, roughly 17% of them singletons; the top ten hold 15% to 19%. The CDR3 covers 14 residues. Germline assignment: CDR1 DFQATT and CDR2 SNEGSKA (reference sequence). The V gene end was trimmed by 5 bases and the J gene end by 2 bases; junction bases not matched to a gene: 5. Sequencing used blood. This chain joins TRBV20-1 and TRBJ2-3; 9 bases line up with TRBD2. The receptor was isolated from a man aged 50 to 59 with Graves' hyperthyroidism. This CDR3 is CSAVQREVTDTQYF. CDR3 DNA sequence: TGCAGTGCTGTCCAGCGGGAGGTCACAGATACGCAGTATTTT.